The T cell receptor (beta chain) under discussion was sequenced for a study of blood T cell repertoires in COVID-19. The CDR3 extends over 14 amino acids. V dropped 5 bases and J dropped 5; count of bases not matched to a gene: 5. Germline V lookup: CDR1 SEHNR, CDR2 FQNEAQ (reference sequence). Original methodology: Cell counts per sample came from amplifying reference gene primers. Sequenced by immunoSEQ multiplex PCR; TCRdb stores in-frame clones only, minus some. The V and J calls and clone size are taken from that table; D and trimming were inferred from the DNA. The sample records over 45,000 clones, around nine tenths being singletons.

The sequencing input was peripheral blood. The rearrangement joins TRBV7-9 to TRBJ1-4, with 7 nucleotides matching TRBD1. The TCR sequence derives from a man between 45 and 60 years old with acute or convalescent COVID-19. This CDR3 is CASSQRQGNEKLFF. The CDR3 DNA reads TGTGCCAGCAGCCAGCGACAGGGAAATGAAAAACTGTTTTTT.